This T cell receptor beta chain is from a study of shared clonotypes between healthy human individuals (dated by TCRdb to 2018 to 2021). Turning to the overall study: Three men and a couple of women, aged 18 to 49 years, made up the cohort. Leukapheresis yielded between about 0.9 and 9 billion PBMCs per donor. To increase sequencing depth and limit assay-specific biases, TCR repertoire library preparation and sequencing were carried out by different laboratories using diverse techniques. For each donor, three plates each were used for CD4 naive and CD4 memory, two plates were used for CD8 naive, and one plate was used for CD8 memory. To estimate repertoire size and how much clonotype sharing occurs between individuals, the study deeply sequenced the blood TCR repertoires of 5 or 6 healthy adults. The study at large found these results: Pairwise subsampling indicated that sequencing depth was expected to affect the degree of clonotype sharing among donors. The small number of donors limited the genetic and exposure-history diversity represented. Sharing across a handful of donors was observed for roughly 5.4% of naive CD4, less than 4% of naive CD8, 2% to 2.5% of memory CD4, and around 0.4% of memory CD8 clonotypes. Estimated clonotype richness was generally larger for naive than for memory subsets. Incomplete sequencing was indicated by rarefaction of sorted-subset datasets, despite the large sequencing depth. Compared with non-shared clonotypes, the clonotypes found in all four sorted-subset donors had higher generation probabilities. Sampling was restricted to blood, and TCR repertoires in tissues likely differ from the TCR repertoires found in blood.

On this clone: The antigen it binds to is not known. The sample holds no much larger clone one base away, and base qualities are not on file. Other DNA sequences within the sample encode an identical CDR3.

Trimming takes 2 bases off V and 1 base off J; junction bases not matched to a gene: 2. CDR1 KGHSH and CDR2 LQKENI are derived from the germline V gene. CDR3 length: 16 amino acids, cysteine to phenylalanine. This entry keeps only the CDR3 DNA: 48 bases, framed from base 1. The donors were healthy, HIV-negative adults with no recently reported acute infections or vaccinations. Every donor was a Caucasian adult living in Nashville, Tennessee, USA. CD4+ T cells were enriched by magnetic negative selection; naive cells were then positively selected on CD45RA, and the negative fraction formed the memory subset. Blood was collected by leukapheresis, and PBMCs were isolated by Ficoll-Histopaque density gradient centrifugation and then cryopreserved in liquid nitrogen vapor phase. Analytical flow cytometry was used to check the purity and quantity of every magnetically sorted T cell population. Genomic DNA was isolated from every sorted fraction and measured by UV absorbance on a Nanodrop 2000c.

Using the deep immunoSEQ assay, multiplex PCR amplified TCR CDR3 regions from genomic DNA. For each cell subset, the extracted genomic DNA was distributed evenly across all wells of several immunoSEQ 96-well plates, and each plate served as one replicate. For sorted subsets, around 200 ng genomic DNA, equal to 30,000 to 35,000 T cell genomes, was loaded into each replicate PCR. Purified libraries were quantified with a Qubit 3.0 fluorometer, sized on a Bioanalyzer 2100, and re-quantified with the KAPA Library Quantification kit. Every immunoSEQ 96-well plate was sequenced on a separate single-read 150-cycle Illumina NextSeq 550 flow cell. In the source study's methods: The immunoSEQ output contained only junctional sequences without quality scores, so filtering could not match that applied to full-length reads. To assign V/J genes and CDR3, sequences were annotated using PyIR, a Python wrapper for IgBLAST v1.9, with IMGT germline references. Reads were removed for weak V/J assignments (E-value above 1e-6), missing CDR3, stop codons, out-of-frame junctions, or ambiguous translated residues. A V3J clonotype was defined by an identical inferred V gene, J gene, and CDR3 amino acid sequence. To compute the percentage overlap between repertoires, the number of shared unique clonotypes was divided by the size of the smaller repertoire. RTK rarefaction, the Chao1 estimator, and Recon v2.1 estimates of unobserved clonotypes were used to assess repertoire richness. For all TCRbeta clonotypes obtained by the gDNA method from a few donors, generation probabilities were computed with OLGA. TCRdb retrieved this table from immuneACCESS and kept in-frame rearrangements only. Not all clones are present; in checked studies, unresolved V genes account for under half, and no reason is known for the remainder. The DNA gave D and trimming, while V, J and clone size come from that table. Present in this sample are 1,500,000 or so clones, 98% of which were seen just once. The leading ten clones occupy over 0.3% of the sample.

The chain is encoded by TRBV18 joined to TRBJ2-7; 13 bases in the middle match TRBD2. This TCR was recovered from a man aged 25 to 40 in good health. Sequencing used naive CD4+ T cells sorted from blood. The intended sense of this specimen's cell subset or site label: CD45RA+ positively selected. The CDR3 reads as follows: CASSPGLAGVSYEQYF. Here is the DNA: TGTGCCAGCTCACCAGGACTAGCGGGAGTTTCCTACGAGCAGTACTTC.